The 11 T cell receptor beta chains in this list originate from one sample, sequenced in a study of cytomegalovirus exposure and HLA in healthy donors. PCR involved 60 Vbeta and 13 Jbeta primers. Clones were sequenced by immunoSEQ multiplex PCR, and TCRdb holds only the in-frame ones, with some missing. This sample has 170,000 or so clones; about 80% occur once, and the top ten carry 1%. The sample consisted of PBMCs. Receptor source: a woman aged 50 to 60 in good health and CMV-seropositive.

The rearrangement joins TRBV11-2 to TRBJ2-1; 14 bases are shared with TRBD2. The CDR3 runs to 19 residues. CDR1 and CDR2 (germline): SGHAT, FQNNGV. With 5 bases clipped from V and 5 bases from J, the junction kept 14 bases outside the gene matches. The CDR3 loop is CASSPRTSGRFSINNEQFF. CDR3 in DNA: TGTGCCAGCAGCCCGCGGACTAGCGGGAGGTTTTCAATCAACAATGAGCAGTTCTTC.

This clone was counted a single time. The chain links TRBV27 to TRBJ2-7; TRBD2 aligns across 11 bases. V lost 4 bases to trimming and J lost 3 bases; unmatched junction nucleotides: 5. The CDR3 extends over 15 amino acids. Germline V gives CDR1 MNHEY, CDR2 SMNVEV (reference sequence). The CDR3: CASSSPTSGNYEQYF. CDR3 nucleotide sequence: TGTGCCAGCAGTTCCCCGACTAGCGGGAACTACGAGCAGTACTTC.

This chain uses TRBV5-4 with TRBJ1-4; D uncertain. Trimming pared 0 bases from V and 5 bases from J, leaving 11 bases between. CDR1 and CDR2 from the germline V gene are SGHNT and YYREEE (reference sequence). The CDR3 totals 15 residues. The CDR3 loop reads CASSLVGEANEKLFF. The CDR3 DNA is TGTGCCAGCAGCTTGGTCGGGGAAGCGAATGAAAAACTGTTTTTT.

V usage is TRBV30 and J usage is TRBJ1-2; the match to TRBD1 covers 8 bases. Germline-derived CDR1 and CDR2 are GTSNPN and SVGIG (reference sequence). The CDR3 sequence is 14 residues long. Germline trimming cut 1 base from V and 6 bases from J; bases unmatched to any gene: 7. CDR3 protein: CAWSGQGAPNGYTF. The CDR3 DNA is TGTGCCTGGAGTGGGCAGGGGGCGCCCAATGGCTACACCTTC. Using reference TRBV30 and TRBJ1-2 for the parts outside the CDR3, the full variable domain is SQTIHQWPATLVQPVGSPLSLECTVEGTSNPNLYWYRQAAGRGLQLLFYSVGIGQISSEVPQNLSASRPQDRQFILSSKKLLLSDSGFYLCAWSGQGAPNGYTFGSGTRLTVV.

The chain carries TRBV18 and TRBJ2-2; 7 bases map to TRBD2. The CDR3 is 17 amino acids. Germline V gene sequence: CDR1 KGHSH, CDR2 LQKENI. The junction had 9 bases not matched to a gene; V was cut back by 4 bases and J by 1 base. The CDR3 DNA follows: TGTGCCAGCTCACATAGCGGGCCTGCCCTGAACACCGGGGAGCTGTTTTTT. Its protein product is CASSHSGPALNTGELFF.

V usage is TRBV9 and J usage is TRBJ2-3; D remains ambiguous. The length of the CDR3 is 14 residues. Germline CDR1 SGDLS, CDR2 YYNGEE. Trimming removed 0 bases from V and 1 base from J, with 6 bases in between. CDR3 sequence: CASSVASGTDTQYF. Here the CDR3 DNA reads TGTGCCAGCAGCGTAGCCTCCGGCACAGATACGCAGTATTTT.

The rearrangement joins TRBV5-8 to TRBJ1-5; possibly TRBD1 for D (5 bases). This CDR3 contains 14 residues. Germline lookup yields CDR1 SGHTS and CDR2 YDEGEE. Trimming removed 2 bases from V and 6 bases from J, with 12 bases in between. The CDR3 is CASSFRQGGQPQHF. The CDR3 DNA follows: TGTGCCAGCAGCTTTAGGCAGGGAGGTCAGCCCCAGCATTTT. Supplemented by reference TRBV5-8 and TRBJ1-5, the full variable domain reads EAGVTQSPTHLIKTRGQQATLRCSPISGHTSVYWYQQALGLGLQFLLWYDEGEERNRGNFPPRFSGRQFPNYSSELNVNALELEDSALYLCASSFRQGGQPQHFGDGTRLSIL.

This chain joins TRBV28 and TRBJ1-1; 7 bases fit TRBD1. Germline V gene lookup returns CDR1 MDHEN and CDR2 SYDVKM. CDR3 length equals 13 residues. V gave up 3 bases and J gave up 4 bases; unmatched junction bases: 2. The CDR3 nucleotides are TGTGCCAGCAGTTTGAGGGGGCTCACTGAAGCTTTCTTT. Translating it yields CASSLRGLTEAFF.

The V gene is TRBV5-4, the J gene TRBJ2-3, with 12 bases aligning to TRBD2. The trim removed 4 bases at V and 0 bases at J, leaving 0 bases unmatched. The CDR3 is 15 amino acids. Germline V gives CDR1 SGHNT, CDR2 YYREEE (reference sequence). This chain's CDR3 is CASSLAGGSTDTQYF. DNA of the CDR3: TGTGCCAGCAGCCTAGCGGGGGGGAGCACAGATACGCAGTATTTT.

The chain's CDR3 is CASSLVQGPAGAKNIQYF. In DNA form, the CDR3 reads TGTGCCAGCAGCTTAGTCCAGGGGCCAGCCGGGGCCAAAAACATTCAGTACTTC. The chain links TRBV7-9 to TRBJ2-4; a weak D match, TRBD1 (6 bases). Germline V CDR1 and CDR2: SEHNR, FQNEAQ (reference sequence). The CDR3 extends over 18 amino acids. V lost 1 base to trimming and J lost 1 base, with 17 bases between them.

The chain uses TRBV14 and TRBJ2-7; D may be TRBD1 (6 bases). CDR3 length equals 13 residues. Germline V gene data show CDR1 as SGHDN and CDR2 as FVKESK. The V and J ends lost 4 bases and 6 bases respectively, with 13 bases between them. CDR3 loop: CASSRDKLSEQYF. DNA for the CDR3: TGTGCCAGCAGCCGGGACAAGCTGAGCGAGCAGTACTTC.